The source of this T cell receptor (beta chain) is a study of blood T cell repertoires in COVID-19. Study summary: COVID-19 samples from acute and convalescent phases originated in the United States, Italy and Spain. In each case, the material was cDNA or gDNA derived from T cells, B-cell-depleted T cells, or PBMCs.

TCRdb keeps only in-frame clones here, not all; method: immunoSEQ multiplex PCR. The sample has under 300,000 clones, 65% to 90% seen once. Germline-derived CDR1 and CDR2 are MNHEY and SVGEGT. The CDR3 runs 12 residues. V was clipped by 5 bases and J by 6 bases, with 7 bases between them. This receptor was identified in a woman in her fifties or sixties with active or convalescent COVID-19. Source material: peripheral blood. The J gene is TRBJ2-2, the V gene TRBV6-2 or TRBV6-3; D gene unclear. The CDR3 spells CASSLPPGELFF. Written as DNA, the CDR3 is TGTGCCAGCAGTCTACCCCCCGGGGAGCTGTTTTTT.